One and the same sample provided the 19 T cell receptor beta chains below, sequenced in a study of human CD8 memory T cell subsets. TCR beta was sequenced from UMI-tagged 5' RACE libraries. TCRdb re-called the 5' RACE reads and gives one entry per CDR3 protein, without DNA. Recorded for this sample: 9,000 to 10,000 distinct CDR3 sequences. Sequenced sample: CD8+ T cells from PBMCs. These receptors were taken from a human donor in good health.

V usage is TRBV2 and J usage is TRBJ2-7; TCRdb's D call, TRBD1, is unchecked because there is no DNA. The CDR3 covers 15 residues. The germline CDR1 and CDR2 sequences are SNHLY and FYNNEI. The CDR3 reads CASSAPGTGTYEQYF.

V is TRBV28 and J is TRBJ2-3; TCRdb returns TRBD2, unconfirmable since there is no DNA. CDR3 length: 19 residues. Germline CDR1 MDHEN, CDR2 SYDVKM. CDR3 in amino acids: CASSTTLTSGSMGTDTQYF.

The chain has TRBV20-1 and TRBJ2-2; there is no DNA to check the TCRdb D call of TRBD2. Per the germline V gene, CDR1 is DFQATT and CDR2 is SNEGSKA (reference sequence). The CDR3 is made up of 17 amino acids. The CDR3 loop is CSARDLGLAGETGELFF.

This rearrangement joins TRBV19 to TRBJ2-2; the D call of TRBD2 rests on TCRdb alone, since no DNA is present to check it. The germline V gene has CDR1 LNHDA and CDR2 SQIVND (reference sequence). This CDR3 is 15 amino acids long. The CDR3 here is CASKGLAGESGELFF.

This clonotype is medium-sized (0.01 to 0.1%) by frequency. The chain is built from TRBV4-1 and TRBJ1-2. The CDR3 spans 14 residues. Per the germline V gene, CDR1 is MGHRA and CDR2 is YSYEKL. The chain's CDR3 is CASSQGTSLHGYTF.

This chain connects TRBV27 to TRBJ2-7; without DNA, the TCRdb call of TRBD1 cannot be checked. Germline values: CDR1 MNHEY, CDR2 SMNVEV (reference sequence). This CDR3 spans 15 amino acids. The CDR3 reads CASTTWGESSYEQYF.

The chain combines TRBV9 with TRBJ2-1. Germline CDR1 SGDLS, CDR2 YYNGEE. This CDR3 is 14 amino acids long. The CDR3 sequence: CASSVERVFNEQFF.

V gene TRBV27 combines with J gene TRBJ1-1; without DNA, the TCRdb call of TRBD1 cannot be checked. CDR3 length: 17 amino acids. Germline V gene sequence: CDR1 MNHEY, CDR2 SMNVEV (reference sequence). CDR3 sequence reads: CASSFTSLGRVNTEAFF.

By frequency, this clonotype is medium-sized. The gene calls are TRBV27 and TRBJ2-7; without DNA, the TCRdb call of TRBD2 cannot be checked. This CDR3 region has 16 residues. From germline, CDR1 is MNHEY and CDR2 SMNVEV (reference sequence). CDR3: CASSGSTSGSAHEQYF.

This chain uses TRBV4-2 with TRBJ2-7; TCRdb's assignment of TRBD2 cannot be checked, as there is no DNA. Looked up from germline, CDR1 is LGHNA and CDR2 is YNFKEQ. The CDR3 length is 17 residues. The chain's CDR3 is CASSQDPSGDVSYEQYF.

V gene TRBV30 combines with J gene TRBJ1-1. The CDR3 loop spans 13 amino acids. Germline V lookup: CDR1 GTSNPN, CDR2 SVGIG (reference sequence). The CDR3 sequence is CAWNRVQNTEAFF.

The chain joins TRBV2 to TRBJ2-5; without DNA, the TCRdb call of TRBD2 cannot be checked. The length of the CDR3 is 13 residues. From germline, CDR1 is SNHLY and CDR2 FYNNEI. The CDR3: CANPGTTQETQYF.

This clonotype ranks as medium-sized in terms of frequency. The rearrangement joins TRBV7-9 to TRBJ2-3; TCRdb reports TRBD2, a call that lacks DNA to check it against. Germline V gives CDR1 SEHNR, CDR2 FQNEAQ (reference sequence). The CDR3 has 16 amino acids. This chain's CDR3 is CASSFRREESPDTQYF.

The chain links TRBV20-1 to TRBJ2-7; TCRdb returns TRBD2, unconfirmable since there is no DNA. CDR3 length: 15 residues. The V gene's germline CDR1 is DFQATT and CDR2 SNEGSKA (reference sequence). CDR3 sequence reads: CSARVASGGPYEQYF.

Considering frequency, this clonotype is medium-sized. J is TRBJ2-2 and V is TRBV7-8; absent DNA, TCRdb's TRBD1 call cannot be checked. The V gene's germline CDR1 is SGHVS and CDR2 FQNEAQ. This CDR3 comprises 14 residues. The CDR3 spells CASSLEQGTGELFF.

The chain uses TRBV19 and TRBJ2-3; there is no DNA to check the TCRdb D call of TRBD1. Germline V gives CDR1 LNHDA, CDR2 SQIVND (reference sequence). CDR3 length: 17 amino acids. This CDR3 is CASSPYRDIYSTDTQYF. The whole variable domain, remainder taken from reference TRBV19 and TRBJ2-3, is DGGITQSPKYLFRKEGQNVTLSCEQNLNHDAMYWYRQDPGQGLRLIYYSQIVNDFQKGDIAEGYSVSREKKESFPLTVTSAQKNPTAFYLCASSPYRDIYSTDTQYFGPGTRLTVL.

This clonotype is deemed medium-sized by its frequency. CDR3: CASSIRQGGGYEQYF. The chain employs TRBV27 and TRBJ2-7; TCRdb gives TRBD1 as the D gene, but with no DNA this cannot be confirmed. CDR1 MNHEY and CDR2 SMNVEV come from the germline V gene (reference sequence). The length of the CDR3 is 15 residues.

V and J are TRBV20-1 and TRBJ2-7; the TCRdb call, TRBD1, lacks DNA for checking. The CDR3 loop spans 16 amino acids. The germline V gene encodes CDR1 DFQATT and CDR2 SNEGSKA (reference sequence). CDR3 sequence: CSARESGQGVWNEQYF.

Frequency places this clonotype as medium-sized. The chain carries TRBV29-1 and TRBJ1-2; no DNA is available, so the TRBD1 call from TCRdb remains unchecked. The CDR3 extends over 12 amino acids. Per the germline V gene, CDR1 is SQVTM and CDR2 is ANQGSEA. This CDR3 reads CSVEYQGYGYTF.